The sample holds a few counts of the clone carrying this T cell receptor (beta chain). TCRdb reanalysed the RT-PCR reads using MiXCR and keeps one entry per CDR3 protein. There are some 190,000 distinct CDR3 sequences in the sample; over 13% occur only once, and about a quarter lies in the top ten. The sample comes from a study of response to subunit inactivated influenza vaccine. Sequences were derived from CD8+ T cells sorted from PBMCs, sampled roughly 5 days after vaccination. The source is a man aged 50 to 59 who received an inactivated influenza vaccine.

The CDR3 coding sequence is TGCAGCGTGGACAGTTTATCTTATAATGGCTACACCTTC. Its translation: CSVDSLSYNGYTF. This chain joins TRBV29-1 and TRBJ1-2, with D possibly being TRBD1 (6 bases). The V gene lost 6 bases and the J gene lost 6 bases, with 17 bases spanning the gap. The CDR3 has 13 amino acids. Germline assignment: CDR1 SQVTM and CDR2 ANQGSEA.